The present entry profiles one T cell receptor (beta chain) with its context. In the PCR, 60 Vbeta and 13 Jbeta primers were used. TCRdb's table, derived via immunoSEQ multiplex PCR, lists solely in-frame clones and lacks some. The sample shows about 120,000 clones, 60% to 85% of them seen only once. The data derive from a study of cytomegalovirus exposure and HLA in healthy donors. Study-level information: Drawn from HLA-typed donors, around 85 million unique TCRs were held in an early data release.

The CDR3 consists of 16 residues. Trimming removed 5 bases at V and 0 bases at J, with 17 bases between. Germline assignment: CDR1 LNHNV and CDR2 YYDKDF (reference sequence). The J gene is TRBJ2-7, the V gene TRBV15; a weak D match, TRBD1 (6 bases). This clonotype was sampled from a woman in her thirties or forties in good health and CMV-seropositive. Sequencing input: PBMCs. CDR3 loop: CATSPNPADSSYEQYF. CDR3 coding DNA: TGTGCCACCAGCCCGAACCCCGCGGACAGCTCCTACGAGCAGTACTTC.